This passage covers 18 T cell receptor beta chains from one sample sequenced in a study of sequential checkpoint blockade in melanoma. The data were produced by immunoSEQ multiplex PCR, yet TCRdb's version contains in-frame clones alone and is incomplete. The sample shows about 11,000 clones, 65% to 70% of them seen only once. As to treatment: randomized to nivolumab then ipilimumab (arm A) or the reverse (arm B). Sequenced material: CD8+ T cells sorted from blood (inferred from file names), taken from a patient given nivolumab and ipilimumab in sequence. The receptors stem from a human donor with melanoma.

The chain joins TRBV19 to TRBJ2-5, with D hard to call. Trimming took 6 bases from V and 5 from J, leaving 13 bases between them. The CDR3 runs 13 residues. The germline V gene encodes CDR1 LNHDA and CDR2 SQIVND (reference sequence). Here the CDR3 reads CASSAVSWETQYF. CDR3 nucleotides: TGTGCCAGTAGCGCGGTTTCGTGGGAGACCCAGTACTTC.

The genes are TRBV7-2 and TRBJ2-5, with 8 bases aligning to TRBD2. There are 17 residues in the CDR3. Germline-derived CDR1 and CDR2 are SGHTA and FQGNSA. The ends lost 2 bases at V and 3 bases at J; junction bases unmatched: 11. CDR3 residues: CASSLPFPGGSKETQYF. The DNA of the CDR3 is TGTGCCAGCAGCTTACCCTTCCCGGGAGGGAGCAAAGAGACCCAGTACTTC.

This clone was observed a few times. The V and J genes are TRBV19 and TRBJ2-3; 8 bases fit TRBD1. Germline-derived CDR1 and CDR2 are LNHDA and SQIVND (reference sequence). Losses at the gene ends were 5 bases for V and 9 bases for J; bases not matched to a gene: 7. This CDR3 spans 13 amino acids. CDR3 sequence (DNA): TGTGCCAGTAGTGACCCGACAGGGGCCACGCAGTATTTT. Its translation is CASSDPTGATQYF.

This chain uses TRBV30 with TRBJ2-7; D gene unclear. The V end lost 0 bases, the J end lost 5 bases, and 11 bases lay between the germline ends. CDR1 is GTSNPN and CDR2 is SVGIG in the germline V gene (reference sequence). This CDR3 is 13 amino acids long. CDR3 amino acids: CAWSVTLSDEQYF. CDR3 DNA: TGTGCCTGGAGTGTAACCCTATCGGACGAGCAGTACTTC.

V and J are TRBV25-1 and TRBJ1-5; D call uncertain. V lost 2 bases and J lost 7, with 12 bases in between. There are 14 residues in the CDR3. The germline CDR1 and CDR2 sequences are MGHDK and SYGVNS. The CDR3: CASSEGLSEQPQHF. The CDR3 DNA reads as TGTGCCAGCAGTGAAGGACTCTCTGAACAGCCCCAGCATTTT. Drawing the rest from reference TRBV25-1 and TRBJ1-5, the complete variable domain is EADIYQTPRYLVIGTGKKITLECSQTMGHDKMYWYQQDPGMELHLIHYSYGVNSTEKGDLSSESTVSRIRTEHFPLTLESARPSHTSQYLCASSEGLSEQPQHFGDGTRLSIL.

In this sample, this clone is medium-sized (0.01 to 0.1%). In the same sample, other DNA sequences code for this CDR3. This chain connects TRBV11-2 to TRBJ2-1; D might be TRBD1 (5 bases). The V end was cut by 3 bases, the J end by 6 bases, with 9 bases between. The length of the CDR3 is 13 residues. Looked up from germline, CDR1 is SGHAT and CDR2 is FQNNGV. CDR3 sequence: CASSLATVNEQFF. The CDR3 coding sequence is TGTGCCAGCAGCTTGGCGACAGTCAATGAGCAGTTCTTC.

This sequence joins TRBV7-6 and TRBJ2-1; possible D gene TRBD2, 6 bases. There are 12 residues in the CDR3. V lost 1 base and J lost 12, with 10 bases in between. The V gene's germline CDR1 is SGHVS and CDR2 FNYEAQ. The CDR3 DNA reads TGTGCCAGCAGCTTAGGGCGGGAACGGCAGTTCTTC. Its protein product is CASSLGRERQFF.

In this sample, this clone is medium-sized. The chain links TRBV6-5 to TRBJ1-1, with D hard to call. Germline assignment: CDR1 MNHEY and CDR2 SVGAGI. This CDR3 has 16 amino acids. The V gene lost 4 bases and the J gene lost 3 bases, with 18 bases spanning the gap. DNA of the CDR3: TGTGCCAGCAGTTCCTCCCGGTACCATAGATACACTGAAGCTTTCTTT. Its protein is CASSSSRYHRYTEAFF.

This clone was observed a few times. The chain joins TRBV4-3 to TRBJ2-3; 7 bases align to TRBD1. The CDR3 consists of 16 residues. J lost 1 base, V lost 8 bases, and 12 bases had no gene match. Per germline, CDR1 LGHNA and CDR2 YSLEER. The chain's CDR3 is CASGYMPGGGTDTQYF. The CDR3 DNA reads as TGCGCCAGCGGATACATGCCAGGGGGTGGCACAGATACGCAGTATTTT.

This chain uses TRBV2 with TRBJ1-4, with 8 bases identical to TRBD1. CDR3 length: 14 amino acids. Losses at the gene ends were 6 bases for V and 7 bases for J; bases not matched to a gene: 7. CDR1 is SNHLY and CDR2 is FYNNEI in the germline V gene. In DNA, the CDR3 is TGTGCCAGCAGCGCCCCAGGGGGCGGTGAAAAACTGTTTTTT. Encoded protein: CASSAPGGGEKLFF. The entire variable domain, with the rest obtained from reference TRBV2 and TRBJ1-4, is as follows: EPEVTQTPSHQVTQMGQEVILRCVPISNHLYFYWYRQILGQKVEFLVSFYNNEISEKSEIFDDQFSVERPDGSNFTLKIRSTKLEDSAMYFCASSAPGGGEKLFFGSGTQLSVL.

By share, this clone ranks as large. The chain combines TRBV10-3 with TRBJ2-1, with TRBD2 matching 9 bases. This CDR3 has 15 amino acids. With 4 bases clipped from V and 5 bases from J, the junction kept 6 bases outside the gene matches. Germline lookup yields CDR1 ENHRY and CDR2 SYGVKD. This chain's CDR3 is CAISGLAVIHNEQFF. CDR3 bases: TGTGCCATCAGTGGACTAGCGGTTATCCACAATGAGCAGTTCTTC.

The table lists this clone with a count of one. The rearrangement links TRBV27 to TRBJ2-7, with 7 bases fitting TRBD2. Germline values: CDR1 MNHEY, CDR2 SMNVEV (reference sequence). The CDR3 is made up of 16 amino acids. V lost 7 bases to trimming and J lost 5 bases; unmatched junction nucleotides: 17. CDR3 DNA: TGTGCCAGCAACCCGACTAGCCAGGGTTCGATCCACGAGCAGTACTTC. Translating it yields CASNPTSQGSIHEQYF.

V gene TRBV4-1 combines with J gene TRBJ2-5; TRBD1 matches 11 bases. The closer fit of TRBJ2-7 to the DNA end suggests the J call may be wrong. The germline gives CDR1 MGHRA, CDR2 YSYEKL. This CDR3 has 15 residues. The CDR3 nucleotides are TGCGCCAGCAGCCAGGGACAGGGGGAAGGATACGAGCAGTACTTC. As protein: CASSQGQGEGYEQYF.

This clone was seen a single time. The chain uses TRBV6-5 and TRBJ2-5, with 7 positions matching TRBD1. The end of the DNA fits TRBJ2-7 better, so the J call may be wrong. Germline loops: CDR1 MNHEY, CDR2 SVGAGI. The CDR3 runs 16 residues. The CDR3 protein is CASSYSGTTGMYEQYF. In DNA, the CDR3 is TGTGCCAGCAGTTACTCCGGCACGACAGGGATGTACGAGCAGTACTTC.

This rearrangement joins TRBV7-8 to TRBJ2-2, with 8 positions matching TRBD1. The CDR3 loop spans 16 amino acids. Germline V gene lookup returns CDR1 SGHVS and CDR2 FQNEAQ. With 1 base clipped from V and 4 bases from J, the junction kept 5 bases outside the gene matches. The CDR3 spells CASSLGGQGITGELFF. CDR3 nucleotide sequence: TGTGCCAGCAGCTTAGGCGGACAGGGCATCACCGGGGAGCTGTTTTTT.

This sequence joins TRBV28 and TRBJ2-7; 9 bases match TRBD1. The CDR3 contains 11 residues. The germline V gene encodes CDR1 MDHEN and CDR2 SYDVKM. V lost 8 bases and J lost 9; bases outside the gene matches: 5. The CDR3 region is CASGDRAMQYF. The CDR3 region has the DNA TGTGCCAGCGGGGACAGGGCAATGCAGTACTTC.

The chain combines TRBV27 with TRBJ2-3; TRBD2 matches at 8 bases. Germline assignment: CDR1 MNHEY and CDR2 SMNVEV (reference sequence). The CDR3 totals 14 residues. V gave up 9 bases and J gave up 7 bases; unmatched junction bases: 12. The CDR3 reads CASRGGLVIYTQYF. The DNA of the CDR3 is TGTGCCAGTAGAGGGGGACTAGTAATTTATACGCAGTATTTT.

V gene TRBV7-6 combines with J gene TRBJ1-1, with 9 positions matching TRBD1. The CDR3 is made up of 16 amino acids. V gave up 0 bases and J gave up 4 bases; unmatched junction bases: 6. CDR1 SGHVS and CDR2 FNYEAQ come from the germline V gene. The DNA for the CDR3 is TGTGCCAGCAGCTTAGCTCAGACAGGGGGGAGCACTGAAGCTTTCTTT. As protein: CASSLAQTGGSTEAFF.